This record covers a single T cell receptor beta chain. Trimming removed 5 bases from V and 1 base from J, with 14 bases in between. Germline lookup yields CDR1 MNHEY and CDR2 SVGAGI. The length of the CDR3 is 15 residues. The data belong to a study of blood T cell repertoires in COVID-19. The method was immunoSEQ multiplex PCR; TCRdb's version includes in-frame clones alone and lacks a portion of them. The sample carries roughly 250,000 clones, 90% recorded once. The rearrangement uses TRBV6-5 and TRBJ2-5; D may be TRBD1 (5 bases). This sequence originates from a woman aged 40 to 50 with acute or convalescent COVID-19. Specimen: peripheral blood. CDR3 sequence (DNA): TGTGCCAGCAGTCGCGACTTCGACAGCCAAGAGACCCAGTACTTC. Protein: CASSRDFDSQETQYF.